Sequencing of this TCR beta chain was carried out in a study of shared clonotypes between healthy human individuals. The data were produced by immunoSEQ multiplex PCR, yet TCRdb's version contains in-frame clones alone and is incomplete. The sample includes approximately 810,000 clones, about 91% of them seen just once. Naivety among CD8 cells was defined by CD45RO negativity and positive CCR7 selection, thereby excluding terminally differentiated effector memory CD45RA+ cells. The germline V gene has CDR1 SNHLY and CDR2 FYNNEI. Trimming took 3 bases from V and 3 from J, leaving 15 bases between them. This CDR3 region has 15 residues.

The chain carries TRBV2 and TRBJ2-7, with a possible D match to TRBD2 (5 bases). The material sequenced was naive CD8+ T cells sorted from blood. The clonotype was recovered from a man aged 30-40 years in good health. CDR3 DNA: TGTGCCAGCAGTGACGACGGATCCGGGAACTACGAGCAGTACTTC. Encoded protein: CASSDDGSGNYEQYF. The full variable domain, completed using reference TRBV2 and TRBJ2-7, is EPEVTQTPSHQVTQMGQEVILRCVPISNHLYFYWYRQILGQKVEFLVSFYNNEISEKSEIFDDQFSVERPDGSNFTLKIRSTKLEDSAMYFCASSDDGSGNYEQYFGPGTRLTVT.